What follows describes a single T cell receptor (beta chain). Original processing methods: Amplifying reference gene primers gave estimates of nucleated cell counts. This table comes from immunoSEQ multiplex PCR, and its TCRdb copy is limited to in-frame clones, with some not included. V, J and clone size were drawn from that table, and D and trimming were deduced from the DNA. There are 93,000 or so clones in the sample; approximately 90% occur only once, and roughly 3% lies in the top ten. CDR3 length: 14 residues. Germline CDR1 SNHLY, CDR2 FYNNEI. V lost 5 bases to trimming and J lost 7 bases; unmatched junction nucleotides: 5. This record belongs to a study of blood T cell repertoires in COVID-19. Study information: Samples of COVID-19 (acute and convalescent) were obtained from the United States, Italy and Spain. Sources were T cells, B-cell-depleted T cells, or PBMCs; the material itself was cDNA or gDNA.

The sequencing sample was made of peripheral blood. The source of this sequence is a man between 45 and 60 years old in a cohort sampled during active COVID-19. The rearrangement joins TRBV2 to TRBJ1-6, with 7 bases that match TRBD1. The CDR3 region has the DNA TGTGCCAGCAGTTTGGGACAGAGGAATTCACCCCTCCACTTT. Its protein product is CASSLGQRNSPLHF.